This T cell receptor beta chain was identified in a study of blood T cell repertoires in COVID-19. About the study: Samples came from the United States, Italy and Spain, spanning acute and convalescent COVID-19. Nucleic acid was either cDNA or gDNA, and it came from T cells, B-cell-depleted T cells, or PBMCs.

Followed longitudinally, the Seattle patients had been enrolled during active infection. Produced via immunoSEQ multiplex PCR; TCRdb's table is partial and in-frame only. The data hold approximately 160,000 clones, with roughly 93% observed a single time. The V gene's germline CDR1 is SGHAT and CDR2 FQNNGV. The V end was cut by 1 base, the J end by 11 bases, with 23 bases between. The CDR3 runs 16 residues. The rearrangement links TRBV11-2 to TRBJ1-2; D remains ambiguous. This sequence originates from an older woman with COVID-19, enrolled during active disease. Input material: peripheral blood. CDR3 in amino acids: CASSLARPGWAGGYTF. Here the CDR3 DNA reads TGTGCCAGCAGCTTAGCCCGGCCCGGCTGGGCCGGAGGATACACCTTC.